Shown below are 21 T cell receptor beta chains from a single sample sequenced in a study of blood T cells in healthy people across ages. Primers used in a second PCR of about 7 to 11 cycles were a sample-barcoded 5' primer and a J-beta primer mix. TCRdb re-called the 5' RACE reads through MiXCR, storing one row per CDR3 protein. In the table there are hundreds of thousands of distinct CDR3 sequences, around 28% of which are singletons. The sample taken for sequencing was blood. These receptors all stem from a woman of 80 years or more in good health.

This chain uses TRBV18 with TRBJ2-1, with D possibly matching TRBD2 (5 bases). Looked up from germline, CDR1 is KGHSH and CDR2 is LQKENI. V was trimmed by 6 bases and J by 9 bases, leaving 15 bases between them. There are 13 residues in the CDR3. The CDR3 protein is CASSPARAGEQFF. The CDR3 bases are TGTGCCAGCTCGCCAGCGCGGGCGGGTGAGCAGTTCTTC.

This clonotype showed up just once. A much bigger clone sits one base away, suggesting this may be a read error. This CDR3 is CASSDTGARLYEQYF. DNA of the CDR3: TGCGCCAGCAGTGATACAGGGGCTCGACTCTACGAGCAGTACTTC. The chain joins TRBV5-1 to TRBJ2-7, with TRBD1 matching 7 bases. V was clipped by 5 bases and J by 3 bases; unmatched bases: 11. Looked up from germline, CDR1 is SGHRS and CDR2 is YFSETQ. The CDR3 has 15 amino acids.

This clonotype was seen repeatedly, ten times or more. The CDR3 DNA reads as TGTGCCAGCAGTCCTGAAGGGGGCTCCTACAATGAGCAGTTCTTC. This gives the protein CASSPEGGSYNEQFF. The rearrangement uses TRBV12-3 or TRBV12-4 and TRBJ2-1; D is possibly TRBD1 (6 bases). V lost 5 bases and J 0 bases, leaving 11 bases between the germline ends. The CDR3 contains 15 residues.

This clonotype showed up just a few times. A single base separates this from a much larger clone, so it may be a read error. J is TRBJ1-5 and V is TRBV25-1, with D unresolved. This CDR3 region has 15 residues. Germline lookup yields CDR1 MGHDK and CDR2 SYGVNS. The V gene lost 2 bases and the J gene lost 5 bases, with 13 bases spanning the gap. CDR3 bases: TGTGCCAGCAGTGAAAGCACAGCACTCGATCAGCCCCAGCATTTT. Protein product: CASSESTALDQPQHF.

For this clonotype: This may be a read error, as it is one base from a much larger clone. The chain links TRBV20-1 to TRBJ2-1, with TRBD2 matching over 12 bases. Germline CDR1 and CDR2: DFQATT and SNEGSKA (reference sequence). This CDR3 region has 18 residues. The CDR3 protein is CSAKLSSGGVFSYSEQFF. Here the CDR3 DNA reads TGCAGTGCTAAACTTTCTAGCGGGGGGGTTTTTTCCTACAGTGAGCAGTTCTTC.

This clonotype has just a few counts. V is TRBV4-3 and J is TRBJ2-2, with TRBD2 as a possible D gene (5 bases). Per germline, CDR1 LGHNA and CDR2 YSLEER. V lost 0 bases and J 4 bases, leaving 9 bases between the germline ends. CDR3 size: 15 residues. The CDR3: CASSQDIGVTGELFF. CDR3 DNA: TGCGCCAGCAGCCAAGATATCGGGGTCACCGGGGAGCTGTTTTTT.

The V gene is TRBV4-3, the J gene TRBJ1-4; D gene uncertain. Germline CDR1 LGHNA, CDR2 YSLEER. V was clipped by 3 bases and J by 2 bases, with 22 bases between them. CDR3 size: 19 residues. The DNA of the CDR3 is TGCGCCAGCAGCCAGCAACCTGCGGGGAAGATAGTTACTAATGAAAAACTGTTTTTT. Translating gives CASSQQPAGKIVTNEKLFF.

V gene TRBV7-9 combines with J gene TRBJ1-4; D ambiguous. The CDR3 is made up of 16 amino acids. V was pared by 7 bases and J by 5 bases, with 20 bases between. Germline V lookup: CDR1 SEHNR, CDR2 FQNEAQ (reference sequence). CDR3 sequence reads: CASTPSPATRNEKLFF. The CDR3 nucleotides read TGTGCCAGCACCCCTTCCCCCGCGACTAGGAATGAAAAACTGTTTTTT.

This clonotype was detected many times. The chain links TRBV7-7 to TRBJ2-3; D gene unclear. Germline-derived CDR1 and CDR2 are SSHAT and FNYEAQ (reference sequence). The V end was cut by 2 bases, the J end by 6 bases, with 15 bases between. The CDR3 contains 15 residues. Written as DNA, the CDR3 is TGTGCCAGCAGCTTATCCTGGGTGAATTCGGATACGCAGTATTTT. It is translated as CASSLSWVNSDTQYF.

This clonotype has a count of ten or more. The CDR3 protein is CSANGLYQETQYF. The CDR3 DNA reads TGCAGTGCTAATGGACTGTACCAAGAGACCCAGTACTTC. J is TRBJ2-5 and V is TRBV20-1; TRBD2 is a possible D gene (5 bases). This CDR3 has 13 residues. CDR1 DFQATT and CDR2 SNEGSKA come from the germline V gene (reference sequence). V was cut by 4 bases and J by 0 bases, with 9 bases left in between.

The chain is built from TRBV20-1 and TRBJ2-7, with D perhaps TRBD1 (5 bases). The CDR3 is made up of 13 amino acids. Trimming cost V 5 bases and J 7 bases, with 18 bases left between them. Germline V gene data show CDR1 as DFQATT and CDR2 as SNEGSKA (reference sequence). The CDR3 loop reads CSAPSPLAGEQYF. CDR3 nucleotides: TGCAGTGCTCCCTCCCCCCTTGCAGGGGAGCAGTACTTC.

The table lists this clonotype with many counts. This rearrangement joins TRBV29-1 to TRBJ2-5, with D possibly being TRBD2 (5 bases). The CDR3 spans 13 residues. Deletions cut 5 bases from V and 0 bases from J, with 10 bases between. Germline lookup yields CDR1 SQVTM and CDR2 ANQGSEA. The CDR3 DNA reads TGCAGCGTTTCCCCTAGCTACCAAGAGACCCAGTACTTC. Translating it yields CSVSPSYQETQYF. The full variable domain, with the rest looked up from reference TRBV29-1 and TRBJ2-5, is SAVISQKPSRDICQRGTSLTIQCQVDSQVTMMFWYRQQPGQSLTLIATANQGSEATYESGFVIDKFPISRPNLTFSTLTVSNMSPEDSSIYLCSVSPSYQETQYFGPGTRLLVL.

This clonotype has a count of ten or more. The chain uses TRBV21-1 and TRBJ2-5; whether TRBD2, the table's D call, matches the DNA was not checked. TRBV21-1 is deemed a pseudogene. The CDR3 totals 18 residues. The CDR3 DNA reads TGTGCCAGCAGCAAAGCGCTTCGGGCAGCGGGGGGAAAAGAGACCCAGTACTTC. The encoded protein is CASSKALRAAGGKETQYF.

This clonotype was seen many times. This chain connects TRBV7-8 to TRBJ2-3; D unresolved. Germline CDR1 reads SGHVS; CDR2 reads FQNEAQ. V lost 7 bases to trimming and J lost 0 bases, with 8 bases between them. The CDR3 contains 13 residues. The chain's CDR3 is CASIPDSTDTQYF. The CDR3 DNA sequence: TGTGCCAGCATCCCCGACAGCACAGATACGCAGTATTTT. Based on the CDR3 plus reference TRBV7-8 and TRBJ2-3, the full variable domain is GAGVSQSPRYKVAKRGQDVALRCDPISGHVSLFWYQQALGQGPEFLTYFQNEAQLDKSGLPSDRFFAERPEGSVSTLKIQRTQQEDSAVYLCASIPDSTDTQYFGPGTRLTVL.

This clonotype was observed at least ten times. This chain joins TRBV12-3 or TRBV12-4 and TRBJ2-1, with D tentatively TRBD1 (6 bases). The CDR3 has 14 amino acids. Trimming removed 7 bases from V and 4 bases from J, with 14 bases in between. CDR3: CASTTSDRYNEQFF. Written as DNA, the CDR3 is TGTGCCAGCACCACCAGTGACAGGTACAATGAGCAGTTCTTC.

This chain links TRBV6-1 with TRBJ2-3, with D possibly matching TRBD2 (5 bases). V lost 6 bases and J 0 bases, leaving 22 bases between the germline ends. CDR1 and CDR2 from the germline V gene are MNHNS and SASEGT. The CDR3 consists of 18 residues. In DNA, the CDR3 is TGTGCCAGCAGGCCCTCCGCCCTTTTGGGAGCTAGCACAGATACGCAGTATTTT. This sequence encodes CASRPSALLGASTDTQYF.

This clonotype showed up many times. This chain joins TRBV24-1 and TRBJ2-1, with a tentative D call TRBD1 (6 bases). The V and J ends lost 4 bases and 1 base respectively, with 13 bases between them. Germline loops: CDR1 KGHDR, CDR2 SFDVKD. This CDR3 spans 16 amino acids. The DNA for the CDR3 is TGTGCCACCAGTGACGCAACAGGGTCATCCTACAATGAGCAGTTCTTC. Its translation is CATSDATGSSYNEQFF.

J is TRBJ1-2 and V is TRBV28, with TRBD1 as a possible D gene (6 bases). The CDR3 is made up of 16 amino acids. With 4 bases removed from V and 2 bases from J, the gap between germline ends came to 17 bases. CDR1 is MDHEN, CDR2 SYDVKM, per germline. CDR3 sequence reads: CASSSLPGVRNYGYTF. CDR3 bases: TGTGCCAGCAGTTCCCTACCAGGGGTTCGGAACTATGGCTACACCTTC.

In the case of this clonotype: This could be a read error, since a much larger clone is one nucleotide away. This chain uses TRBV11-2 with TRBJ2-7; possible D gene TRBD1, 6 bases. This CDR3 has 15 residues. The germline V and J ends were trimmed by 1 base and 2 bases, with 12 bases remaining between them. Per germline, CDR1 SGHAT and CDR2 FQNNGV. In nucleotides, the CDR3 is TGTGCCAGCAGCTTAGCACAGGGCGTTGCCTACGAGCAGTACTTC. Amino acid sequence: CASSLAQGVAYEQYF.

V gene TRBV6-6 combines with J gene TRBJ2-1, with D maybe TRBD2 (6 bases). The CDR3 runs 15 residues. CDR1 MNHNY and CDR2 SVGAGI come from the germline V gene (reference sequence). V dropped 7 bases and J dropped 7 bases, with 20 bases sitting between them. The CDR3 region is CASNPDSSGGNEQFF. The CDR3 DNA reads TGTGCCAGCAACCCAGACTCCTCCGGGGGAAATGAGCAGTTCTTC.

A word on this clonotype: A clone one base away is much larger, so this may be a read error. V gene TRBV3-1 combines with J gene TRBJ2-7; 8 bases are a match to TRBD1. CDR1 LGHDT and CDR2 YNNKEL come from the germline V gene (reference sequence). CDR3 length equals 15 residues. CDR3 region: CASSQADRESYEQDF. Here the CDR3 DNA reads TGTGCCAGCAGCCAGGCGGACAGGGAGTCCTACGAGCAGGACTTC.